This TCR beta chain was identified during a study of metastatic and nonmetastatic thyroid tumors. Whole-study context: Where malignant and benign thyroid patients were concerned, repertoires were compared across blood and tumor or nodule tissue. Study outcomes and limitations: Within blood and tumor, benign nodules reportedly had significantly lower TCR beta diversity than malignant thyroid tumors did.

By share, this clone ranks as medium-sized. Its antigen is still unknown. In the original workflow: The study's classifier, a distant-metastasis tool for papillary thyroid cancer, was built using CDR3 differences across clinicopathological groups. TCRdb re-analyzed the PCR reads using MiXCR. The V and J calls reflect TCRdb's pipeline rather than the authors' work. The sample shows tens of thousands of clones, around 17% of them seen only once. Before thyroid surgery, none of the patients had received any treatment. The CDR3 contains 16 residues. CDR1 and CDR2 (germline): MNHNS, SASEGT. V dropped 1 base and J dropped 2 bases, with 9 bases sitting between them.

This receptor was identified in a female donor with papillary thyroid cancer or a benign thyroid nodule (not recorded which). Some clones in this sample may be carry-over from other donors' samples. The rearrangement uses TRBV6-1 and TRBJ2-6; a weak D match, TRBD1 (6 bases). Sequences were obtained from blood. CDR3 in amino acids: CASSEGGGAGANVLTF. The CDR3, as DNA: TGTGCCAGCAGTGAAGGTGGGGGCGCTGGGGCCAACGTCCTGACTTTC.